Below are 19 T cell receptor beta chains sequenced from a single sample in a study of T cells after yellow fever vaccination. TCRdb used MiXCR to reprocess the 5' RACE reads, holding one entry per CDR3 protein. The sample lists around 310,000 distinct CDR3 sequences, more than 8.5% occurring once. The sequencing here drew on PBMCs, taken on the day of the first yellow fever vaccination. These receptors all come from a man between 18 and 35 years old who received the YFV17D yellow fever vaccine.

This clonotype showed up just a few times. The chain recombines TRBV12-3 or TRBV12-4 with TRBJ1-2, with 7 bases aligning to TRBD1. V lost 6 bases and J lost 5; bases outside the gene matches: 6. This CDR3 is 13 amino acids long. In DNA, the CDR3 is TGTGCCAGCAGCCCCACACAGGGGTATGGCTACACCTTC. Its protein is CASSPTQGYGYTF.

The chain carries TRBV29-1 and TRBJ2-3, with D possibly called TRBD1 or TRBD2 (5 bases each). From germline, CDR1 is SQVTM and CDR2 ANQGSEA. This CDR3 has 14 amino acids. V was trimmed by 3 bases and J by 0 bases, leaving 10 bases between them. CDR3 sequence: CSVEGRLSTDTQYF. For the CDR3, the DNA is TGCAGCGTTGAGGGACGCCTTAGCACAGATACGCAGTATTTT.

This clonotype appeared a few times. The J gene is TRBJ2-1, the V gene TRBV12-3 or TRBV12-4; TRBD2 matches 10 bases. The V gene end was trimmed by 5 bases and the J gene end by 8 bases; junction bases not matched to a gene: 9. The CDR3 is 15 residues long. In nucleotides, the CDR3 is TGTGCCAGCAGTCTACTAGCGGGGATAAGCGATGAGCAGTTCTTC. It encodes CASSLLAGISDEQFF.

This clonotype was recorded at least ten times. This chain joins TRBV6-1 and TRBJ1-5; D is perhaps TRBD1 (5 bases). Trimming shortened V by 6 bases and J by 5 bases, and 17 bases separated the two germline ends. CDR3 length: 15 amino acids. Germline CDR1 reads MNHNS; CDR2 reads SASEGT. CDR3 region: CASRWGIGGYQPQHF. The DNA for the CDR3 is TGTGCCAGCAGATGGGGGATCGGGGGTTATCAGCCCCAGCATTTT.

The chain uses TRBV6-2 or TRBV6-3 and TRBJ2-5; TRBD1 is a possible D gene (6 bases). Deletions cut 7 bases from V and 9 bases from J, with 21 bases between. The CDR3 runs 14 residues. The V gene's germline CDR1 is MNHEY and CDR2 SVGEGT. The CDR3, as DNA: TGTGCCAGCAACACAGGGCAGACTCAAAGGGCCCAGTACTTC. This codes for CASNTGQTQRAQYF.

V is TRBV11-2 and J is TRBJ2-5, with TRBD2 matching over 9 bases. The CDR3 has 14 amino acids. V lost 7 bases to trimming and J lost 3 bases; unmatched junction nucleotides: 6. The germline CDR1 and CDR2 sequences are SGHAT and FQNNGV. CDR3 sequence reads: CASKGAGGEETQYF. Here the CDR3 DNA reads TGTGCCAGCAAGGGAGCGGGGGGAGAAGAGACCCAGTACTTC.

This chain connects TRBV11-2 to TRBJ2-7; D possibly corresponds to TRBD2 (5 bases). Trimming shortened V by 4 bases and J by 2 bases, and 12 bases separated the two germline ends. The CDR3 is 14 amino acids. Germline assignment: CDR1 SGHAT and CDR2 FQNNGV. CDR3 DNA sequence: TGTGCCAGCAGCTCCCTTCGGGATCCCTACGAGCAGTACTTC. It yields the protein CASSSLRDPYEQYF.

This clonotype was found many times. The J gene is TRBJ2-7, the V gene TRBV11-2; the match to TRBD2 covers 8 bases. CDR1 and CDR2 from the germline V gene are SGHAT and FQNNGV. V was pared by 3 bases and J by 2 bases, with 6 bases of the junction left unmatched. The CDR3 totals 15 residues. The CDR3 nucleotides are TGTGCCAGCAGCTTGGGGCGGGGGGCCACCTACGAGCAGTACTTC. Encoded protein: CASSLGRGATYEQYF. Based on the CDR3 plus reference TRBV11-2 and TRBJ2-7, the full variable domain is EAGVAQSPRYKIIEKRQSVAFWCNPISGHATLYWYQQILGQGPKLLIQFQNNGVVDDSQLPKDRFSAERLKGVDSTLKIQPAKLEDSAVYLCASSLGRGATYEQYFGPGTRLTVT.

This clonotype showed up just a few times. This chain joins TRBV25-1 and TRBJ1-1; 10 bases line up with TRBD1. Germline trimming cut 4 bases from V and 2 bases from J; bases unmatched to any gene: 4. The CDR3 covers 15 residues. CDR1 is MGHDK and CDR2 is SYGVNS in the germline V gene. CDR3 sequence (DNA): TGTGCCAGCAGTGGTTGGACAGGGGGAAACACTGAAGCTTTCTTT. It translates to CASSGWTGGNTEAFF.

The V and J genes are TRBV7-9 and TRBJ2-4; D not resolved. The V end was cut by 4 bases, the J end by 6 bases, with 13 bases between. Germline V gene data show CDR1 as SEHNR and CDR2 as FQNEAQ (reference sequence). This CDR3 has 14 amino acids. CDR3 loop: CASSSDSSANIQYF. The CDR3 DNA is TGTGCCAGCAGCTCCGACTCGTCGGCAAACATTCAGTACTTC.

There are many counts of this clonotype. The J gene is TRBJ1-6, the V gene TRBV12-3 or TRBV12-4, with D unclear. V lost 6 bases to trimming and J lost 8 bases, with 11 bases between them. CDR3 length equals 13 residues. The CDR3 loop reads CASSPQRDSPLHF. DNA of the CDR3: TGTGCCAGCAGCCCCCAAAGGGATTCACCCCTCCACTTT.

A few counts support this clonotype. J is TRBJ2-1 and V is TRBV5-6, with a possible D match to TRBD2 (5 bases). Germline CDR1 and CDR2: SGHDT and YYEEEE. The CDR3 has 14 residues. With 4 bases removed from V and 8 bases from J, the gap between germline ends came to 16 bases. CDR3 loop: CASSRGRLEDEQFF. DNA of the CDR3: TGTGCCAGCAGCCGAGGACGTTTGGAGGATGAGCAGTTCTTC. Full variable domain (missing parts from reference TRBV5-6 and TRBJ2-1): DAGVTQSPTHLIKTRGQQVTLRCSPKSGHDTVSWYQQALGQGPQFIFQYYEEEERQRGNFPDRFSGHQFPNYSSELNVNALLLGDSALYLCASSRGRLEDEQFFGPGTRLTVL.

This clonotype was found many times. The chain joins TRBV29-1 to TRBJ2-5; maybe TRBD1 (7 bases). Per germline, CDR1 SQVTM and CDR2 ANQGSEA. Trimming shortened V by 4 bases and J by 7 bases, and 13 bases separated the two germline ends. The CDR3 totals 12 residues. CDR3 loop: CSVVSQGGTQYF. Here the CDR3 DNA reads TGCAGCGTTGTTAGTCAGGGGGGGACCCAGTACTTC.

V gene TRBV5-5 combines with J gene TRBJ1-1; D is unresolved. CDR1 and CDR2 (germline): SGHKS, YYEKEE (reference sequence). The CDR3 runs 12 residues. V lost 7 bases and J lost 6, with 13 bases in between. This CDR3 is CASAVLMPEAFF. The DNA of the CDR3 is TGTGCCAGCGCCGTTTTGATGCCTGAAGCTTTCTTT. Full variable domain (missing parts from reference TRBV5-5 and TRBJ1-1): DAGVTQSPTHLIKTRGQQVTLRCSPISGHKSVSWYQQVLGQGPQFIFQYYEKEERGRGNFPDRFSARQFPNYSSELNVNALLLGDSALYLCASAVLMPEAFFGQGTRLTVV.

This clonotype was seen many times. The chain employs TRBV12-3 or TRBV12-4 and TRBJ2-2, with 12 positions matching TRBD1. The V segment lost 6 bases and the J segment 7 bases; nucleotides outside the gene matches: 9. CDR3 length: 16 amino acids. The CDR3 reads CASRSGTGGFGGELFF. The CDR3 DNA is TGTGCCAGCAGGTCCGGGACAGGGGGCTTCGGCGGGGAGCTGTTTTTT.

In this sample, this clonotype turned up many times. This rearrangement joins TRBV20-1 to TRBJ2-3; the D call may be TRBD1 or TRBD2 (6 bases each). The CDR3 covers 15 residues. V lost 6 bases, J lost 0 bases, and 16 bases lay in between. Germline CDR1 and CDR2: DFQATT and SNEGSKA (reference sequence). The CDR3 DNA follows: TGCAGTGCCGGCGGAGGGGGAGGTAGCACAGATACGCAGTATTTT. It yields the protein CSAGGGGGSTDTQYF.

At least ten counts were recorded for this clonotype. This chain joins TRBV12-3 or TRBV12-4 and TRBJ2-1; D is uncertain. The CDR3 runs to 13 residues. V dropped 6 bases and J dropped 0 bases, with 6 bases sitting between them. The CDR3 loop is CASRTSSYNEQFF. The CDR3, as DNA: TGTGCCAGCAGGACCAGCTCCTACAATGAGCAGTTCTTC.

In this sample, this clonotype turned up many times. The rearrangement links TRBV12-3 or TRBV12-4 to TRBJ1-2; TRBD1 is a possible D gene (5 bases). The ends were cut back, 6 bases at V and 4 bases at J, with 12 bases in the middle. CDR3 size: 13 residues. CDR3 region: CASSPRGGYGYTF. The CDR3 coding sequence is TGTGCCAGCAGCCCGAGGGGCGGCTATGGCTACACCTTC.

This sequence joins TRBV6-5 and TRBJ2-7; perhaps TRBD1 as D (6 bases). Looked up from germline, CDR1 is MNHEY and CDR2 is SVGAGI. Deletions cut 2 bases from V and 1 base from J, with 12 bases between. The CDR3 runs to 15 residues. For the CDR3, the DNA is TGTGCCAGCAGTTACAGGCAGGGGCTTTCCTACGAGCAGTACTTC. This codes for CASSYRQGLSYEQYF.